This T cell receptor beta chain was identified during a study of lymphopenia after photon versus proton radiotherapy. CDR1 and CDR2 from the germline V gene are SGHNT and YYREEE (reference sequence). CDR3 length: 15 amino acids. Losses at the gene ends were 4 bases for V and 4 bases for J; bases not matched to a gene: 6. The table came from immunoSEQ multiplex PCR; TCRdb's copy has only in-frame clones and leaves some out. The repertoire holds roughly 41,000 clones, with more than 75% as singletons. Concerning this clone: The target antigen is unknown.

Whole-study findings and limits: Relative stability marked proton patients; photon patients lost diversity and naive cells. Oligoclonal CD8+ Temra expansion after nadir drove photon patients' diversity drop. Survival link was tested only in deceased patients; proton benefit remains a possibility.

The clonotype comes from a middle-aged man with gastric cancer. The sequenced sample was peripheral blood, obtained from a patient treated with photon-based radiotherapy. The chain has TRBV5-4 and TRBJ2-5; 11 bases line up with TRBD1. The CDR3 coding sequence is TGTGCCAGCAGCCGCGCCGGGACAGGGGGAGAGACCCAGTACTTC. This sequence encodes CASSRAGTGGETQYF.